The clone carrying this T cell receptor (beta chain) appeared once. The sample originates from a study of blood T cell repertoires in COVID-19. Study overall: Sources were T cells, B-cell-depleted T cells, or PBMCs; the material itself was cDNA or gDNA.

Participants spanned ages about 18 to 90 years and resided in some 22 US areas. The repertoire was sequenced with immunoSEQ multiplex PCR; TCRdb's copy has only in-frame clones and lacks some. The sample yields 290,000 or so clones, 90% seen once. Germline CDR1 is MDHEN and CDR2 is SYDVKM. Unmatched junction bases numbered 11, after V lost 6 bases and J lost 3 bases. The CDR3 loop spans 15 amino acids. The clonotype was recovered from a woman aged 18-30 years with acute COVID-19. The sample taken for sequencing was PBMCs or T cells enriched from blood (not recorded which). The chain employs TRBV28 and TRBJ2-7; TRBD1 matches 7 bases. The CDR3 is CASSPGTVSDYEQYF. As DNA, the CDR3 is TGTGCCAGCAGCCCCGGGACAGTTAGCGACTACGAGCAGTACTTC.